Each of the 22 T cell receptor beta chains below was sequenced from the same sample in a study of blood T cell repertoires in COVID-19. Profiling relied on immunoSEQ multiplex PCR, and the TCRdb table lists in-frame clones only, not all of them. The top ten hold less than 15% of the sample, which has around 30,000 clones, roughly 82% seen once. Sequenced sample: peripheral blood. The receptor source for this set is a human donor in a cohort sampled during active COVID-19.

The CDR3 protein is CASRSGRQGITDTQYF. The CDR3 region has the DNA TGCGCCAGCAGGTCAGGGAGACAGGGTATAACAGATACGCAGTATTTT. J is TRBJ2-3 and V is TRBV10-2, with 7 bases matching TRBD1. With 6 bases clipped from V and 3 bases from J, the junction kept 12 bases outside the gene matches. CDR3 length: 16 residues. CDR1 is WSHSY and CDR2 is SAAADI in the germline V gene.

This sequence joins TRBV7-6 and TRBJ1-6; D may be TRBD1 (5 bases). CDR3 size: 17 residues. Germline V CDR1 and CDR2: SGHVS, FNYEAQ. The V end was cut by 1 base, the J end by 10 bases, with 20 bases between. For the CDR3, the DNA is TGTGCCAGCAGCTTAGGCCCTCGGGGGTCGAGGGGATCACCCCTCCACTTT. Encoded protein: CASSLGPRGSRGSPLHF.

The chain recombines TRBV18 with TRBJ2-3, with TRBD2 identical over 12 bases. Germline CDR1 reads KGHSH; CDR2 reads LQKENI. Trimming cost V 4 bases and J 8 bases; bases outside gene matches: 10. The CDR3 spans 16 residues. The CDR3 DNA reads as TGTGCCAGCTCACAGCTTCCTAGCGGGGGGGCCGCTACGCAGTATTTT. Amino acids: CASSQLPSGGAATQYF.

This chain uses TRBV18 with TRBJ2-5; 11 bases map to TRBD1. Germline V gene data show CDR1 as KGHSH and CDR2 as LQKENI. V lost 3 bases to trimming and J lost 5 bases; unmatched junction nucleotides: 8. The CDR3 runs to 16 residues. CDR3 sequence: CASSPSGTGGMETQYF. CDR3 DNA sequence: TGTGCCAGCTCACCCTCGGGGACAGGGGGTATGGAGACCCAGTACTTC.

This chain joins TRBV6-1 and TRBJ1-3; 8 positions agree with TRBD1. CDR3 length: 16 amino acids. Germline V gives CDR1 MNHNS, CDR2 SASEGT. V shed 0 bases, J shed 4 bases, and the junction held 5 bases outside the gene matches. The CDR3 nucleotides read TGTGCCAGCAGTGAAGCCCCGACAGGGGTAGGAAACACCATATATTTT. Its protein is CASSEAPTGVGNTIYF.

The rearrangement joins TRBV2 to TRBJ1-1; D is perhaps TRBD1 (6 bases). Germline CDR1 and CDR2: SNHLY and FYNNEI. Trimming pared 4 bases from V and 3 bases from J, leaving 9 bases between. This CDR3 comprises 13 residues. The CDR3 DNA follows: TGTGCCAGCAGTGCTCAGGGGTACACTGAAGCTTTCTTT. It is translated as CASSAQGYTEAFF.

The chain joins TRBV7-2 to TRBJ1-3; 7 bases map to TRBD1. CDR3 length: 17 amino acids. CDR1 and CDR2 from the germline V gene are SGHTA and FQGNSA. V lost 3 bases and J lost 1; bases outside the gene matches: 9. The CDR3 coding sequence is TGTGCCAGCAGCTTGAGTCCCGACAGGGTGTCTGGAAACACCATATATTTT. It translates to CASSLSPDRVSGNTIYF.

CDR3 loop: CASSSLAGVTYEQYF. The CDR3 bases are TGTGCCAGCAGTTCTTTAGCGGGGGTTACCTACGAGCAGTACTTC. The chain uses TRBV27 and TRBJ2-7; TRBD2 agrees at 9 bases. This CDR3 is 15 amino acids long. V lost 4 bases to trimming and J lost 2 bases; unmatched junction nucleotides: 6. Germline V gene lookup returns CDR1 MNHEY and CDR2 SMNVEV (reference sequence).

The rearrangement links TRBV5-8 to TRBJ2-2; TRBD2 aligns across 9 bases. The J segment lost 5 bases and the V segment lost 1 base, leaving 9 bases of the junction unmatched. The CDR3 covers 17 residues. CDR1 SGHTS and CDR2 YDEGEE come from the germline V gene. The CDR3 region has the DNA TGTGCCAGCAGCTTGTTGGCAATAGCGGGGGATACCGGGGAGCTGTTTTTT. Translation: CASSLLAIAGDTGELFF.

This chain uses TRBV7-2 with TRBJ1-1, with D perhaps matching TRBD1 (6 bases). Trimming left V 6 bases short and J 1 base short, with 12 bases between. The germline V gene has CDR1 SGHTA and CDR2 FQGNSA. This CDR3 has 14 amino acids. CDR3 amino acids: CASRRTRGNTEAFF. For the CDR3, the DNA is TGTGCCAGCAGGAGAACCAGGGGGAACACTGAAGCTTTCTTT.

The sample holds a few counts of this clone. V gene TRBV6-5 combines with J gene TRBJ2-7, with D tentatively TRBD2 (5 bases). Trimming cost V 2 bases and J 6 bases, with 17 bases left between them. The CDR3 has 15 amino acids. The germline V gene has CDR1 MNHEY and CDR2 SVGAGI. The CDR3 DNA follows: TGTGCCAGCAGTTACCTGCTAGCTAGGGCCTCCGAGCAGTACTTC. Encoded protein: CASSYLLARASEQYF.

V gene TRBV6-5 combines with J gene TRBJ1-2, with 9 bases aligning to TRBD1. Germline CDR1 is MNHEY and CDR2 is SVGAGI. Trimming cost V 11 bases and J 4 bases; bases outside gene matches: 5. The CDR3 covers 12 residues. CDR3 coding DNA: TGTGCCGCAACGGGACAGGGCTATGGCTACACCTTC. Amino acids: CAATGQGYGYTF.

V and J are TRBV28 and TRBJ1-1; possible D gene TRBD1, 5 bases. This CDR3 has 13 residues. The germline CDR1 and CDR2 sequences are MDHEN and SYDVKM. Trimming removed 0 bases from V and 7 bases from J, with 9 bases in between. CDR3 nucleotides: TGTGCCAGCAGTTTATGGGGGCCGGGTGAAGCTTTCTTT. This sequence encodes CASSLWGPGEAFF.

The chain has TRBV18 and TRBJ2-7; TRBD2 might be the D (5 bases). Germline V gives CDR1 KGHSH, CDR2 LQKENI. The CDR3 has 14 amino acids. Trimming pared 1 base from V and 3 bases from J, leaving 10 bases between. As DNA, the CDR3 is TGTGCCAGCTCACCACAAGCGGAGAACTACGAGCAGTACTTC. Its translation is CASSPQAENYEQYF.

The chain links TRBV6-2 or TRBV6-3 to TRBJ2-5; TRBD1 matches at 10 bases. Per germline, CDR1 MNHEY and CDR2 SVGEGT. The CDR3 spans 15 residues. V gave up 2 bases and J gave up 0 bases; unmatched junction bases: 0. The chain's CDR3 is CASSYGTGDQETQYF. DNA for the CDR3: TGTGCCAGCAGTTACGGGACAGGGGACCAAGAGACCCAGTACTTC.

This clone was recorded a few times. This chain connects TRBV18 to TRBJ1-6; TRBD1 aligns across 8 bases. The trim removed 8 bases at V and 9 bases at J, leaving 9 bases unmatched. Germline V gene lookup returns CDR1 KGHSH and CDR2 LQKENI. The CDR3 loop spans 14 amino acids. The CDR3 loop reads CASADRGGSSPLHF. The CDR3 DNA reads as TGTGCCAGCGCAGACAGGGGAGGGAGTTCACCCCTCCACTTT.

This chain connects TRBV19 to TRBJ2-1, with a tentative D call TRBD2 (5 bases). Per germline, CDR1 LNHDA and CDR2 SQIVND (reference sequence). V shed 7 bases and J shed 7 bases, with 17 bases lying between them. The CDR3 consists of 14 residues. The CDR3 loop is CASTARGLGNEQFF. The CDR3 DNA follows: TGTGCCAGTACGGCCCGCGGGCTGGGAAATGAGCAGTTCTTC.

This chain connects TRBV19 to TRBJ2-7, with 9 bases matching TRBD1. The CDR3 runs 13 residues. CDR1 and CDR2 from the germline V gene are LNHDA and SQIVND (reference sequence). Unmatched junction bases numbered 4, after V lost 6 bases and J lost 4 bases. The CDR3 nucleotides read TGTGCCAGTAGCTTGGGACAGGGATACGAGCAGTACTTC. It is translated as CASSLGQGYEQYF.

The V gene is TRBV2, the J gene TRBJ2-1; 7 bases map to TRBD2. This CDR3 has 14 amino acids. Germline CDR1 and CDR2: SNHLY and FYNNEI. V trimming: 6 bases; J trimming: 4 bases; junction bases outside the gene matches: 6. CDR3 DNA sequence: TGTGCCAGCAGCTTAACTAGCGTTTACAATGAGCAGTTCTTC. Its translation: CASSLTSVYNEQFF.

The chain has TRBV5-6 and TRBJ1-2; 10 bases map to TRBD1. CDR3 length: 18 residues. Germline CDR1 SGHDT, CDR2 YYEEEE. V lost 4 bases to trimming and J lost 5 bases; unmatched junction nucleotides: 17. CDR3 nucleotide sequence: TGTGCCAGCAGCGGATCAAACCGGCGGGACAGGGGCCTTTATGGCTACACCTTC. This codes for CASSGSNRRDRGLYGYTF.

This clone was found once. This chain links TRBV6-4 with TRBJ1-2; 11 bases are shared with TRBD1. This CDR3 comprises 13 residues. Germline V gene data show CDR1 as MRHNA and CDR2 as SNTAGT. Unmatched junction bases numbered 3, after V lost 5 bases and J lost 7 bases. CDR3 in amino acids: CASSPGTGGGYTF. The DNA of the CDR3 is TGTGCCAGCAGTCCCGGGACAGGGGGTGGCTACACCTTC.

The V gene is TRBV5-1, the J gene TRBJ2-5, with D possibly TRBD2 on 7 matching bases. V was pared by 3 bases and J by 5 bases, with 14 bases between. The CDR3 sequence is 14 residues long. Germline V gene lookup returns CDR1 SGHRS and CDR2 YFSETQ. The CDR3: CASSSGGPGETQYF. Written as DNA, the CDR3 is TGCGCCAGCAGCTCCGGGGGGCCGGGGGAGACCCAGTACTTC.